The source of this T cell receptor (beta chain) is a study of cytomegalovirus exposure and HLA in healthy donors. Regarding the study as a whole: As a later analysis showed, a missense DCLRE1C variant was linked to trimming of TCR beta V- and J-genes. When presence/absence was analysed, sequencing depth was taken to be roughly uniform across donors.

It was with 60 Vbeta and 13 Jbeta primers that the PCR ran. Sequencing used immunoSEQ multiplex PCR; TCRdb keeps in-frame clones, though not all of them. The repertoire holds about 99,000 clones, around 77% seen once, with about 3.3% in the top ten. This clone was observed a single time. What it recognizes is unknown. An end of the junction differs from the germline gene, which may be a read error. Per germline, CDR1 SGHAT and CDR2 FQNNGV. This CDR3 is built from 15 residues. The chain uses TRBV11-2 and TRBJ2-7; D possibly corresponds to TRBD1 (5 bases). The sample comprised PBMCs. This receptor was identified in a middle-aged man in good health and CMV-seronegative. The CDR3 bases are TGTGCTAGCAGCTTAGATCTTAGGACAAACTACGAGCAGTACTTC. This sequence encodes CASSLDLRTNYEQYF. The full variable domain, completed using reference TRBV11-2 and TRBJ2-7, is EAGVAQSPRYKIIEKRQSVAFWCNPISGHATLYWYQQILGQGPKLLIQFQNNGVVDDSQLPKDRFSAERLKGVDSTLKIQPAKLEDSAVYLCASSLDLRTNYEQYFGPGTRLTVT.